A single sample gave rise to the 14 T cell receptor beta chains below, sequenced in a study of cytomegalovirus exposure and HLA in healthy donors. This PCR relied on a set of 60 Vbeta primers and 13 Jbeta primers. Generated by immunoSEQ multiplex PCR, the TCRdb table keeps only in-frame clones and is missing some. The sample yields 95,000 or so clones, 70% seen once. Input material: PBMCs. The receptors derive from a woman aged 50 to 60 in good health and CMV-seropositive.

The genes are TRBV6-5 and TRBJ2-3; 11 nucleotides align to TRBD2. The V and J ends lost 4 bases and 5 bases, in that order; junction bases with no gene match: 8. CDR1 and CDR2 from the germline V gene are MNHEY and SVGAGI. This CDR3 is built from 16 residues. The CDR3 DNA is TGTGCCAGCAGTTCCGGACTAGCGGGTCTGGGAGATACGCAGTATTTT. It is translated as CASSSGLAGLGDTQYF.

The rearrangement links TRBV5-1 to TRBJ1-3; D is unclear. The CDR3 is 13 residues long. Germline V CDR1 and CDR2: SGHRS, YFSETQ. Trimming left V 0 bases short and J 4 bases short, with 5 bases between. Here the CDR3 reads CASSLGQGNTIYF. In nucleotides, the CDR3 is TGCGCCAGCAGCTTGGGGCAAGGAAACACCATATATTTT. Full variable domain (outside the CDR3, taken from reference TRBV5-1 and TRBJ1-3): KAGVTQTPRYLIKTRGQQVTLSCSPISGHRSVSWYQQTPGQGLQFLFEYFSETQRNKGNFPGRFSGRQFSNSRSEMNVSTLELGDSALYLCASSLGQGNTIYFGEGSWLTVV.

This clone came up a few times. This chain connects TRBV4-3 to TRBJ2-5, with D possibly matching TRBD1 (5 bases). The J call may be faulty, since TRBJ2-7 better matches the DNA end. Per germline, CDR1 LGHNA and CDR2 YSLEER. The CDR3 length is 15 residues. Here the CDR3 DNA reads TGCGCCAGCAGCCAAGATCTGGGGCAGGGCTACGAGCAGTACTTC. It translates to CASSQDLGQGYEQYF.

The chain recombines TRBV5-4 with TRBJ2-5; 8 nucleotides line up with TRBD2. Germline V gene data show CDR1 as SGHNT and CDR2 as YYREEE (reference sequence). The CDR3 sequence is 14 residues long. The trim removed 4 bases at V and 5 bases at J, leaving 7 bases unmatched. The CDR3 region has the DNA TGTGCCAGCAGCCAAAAGACTAGCGAGGAGACCCAGTACTTC. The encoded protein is CASSQKTSEETQYF.

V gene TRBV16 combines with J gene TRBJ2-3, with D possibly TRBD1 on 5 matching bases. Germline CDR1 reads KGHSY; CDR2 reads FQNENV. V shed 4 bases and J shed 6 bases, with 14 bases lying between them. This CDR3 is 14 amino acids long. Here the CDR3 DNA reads TGTGCCAGCAGCCCCCCAACAGGTCCGGATACGCAGTATTTT. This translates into CASSPPTGPDTQYF. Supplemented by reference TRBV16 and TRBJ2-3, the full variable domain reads GEEVAQTPKHLVRGEGQKAKLYCAPIKGHSYVFWYQQVLKNEFKFLISFQNENVFDETGMPKERFSAKCLPNSPCSLEIQATKLEDSAVYFCASSPPTGPDTQYFGPGTRLTVL.

CDR3 DNA sequence: TGTGCCACTTTCGCCGGGCAGGGGTCCTACAATGAGCAGTTCTTC. Its translation is CATFAGQGSYNEQFF. This chain uses TRBV28 with TRBJ2-1; D possibly corresponds to TRBD1 (6 bases). Germline V CDR1 and CDR2: MDHEN, SYDVKM. The CDR3 spans 15 residues. Trimming took 10 bases from V and 1 from J, leaving 17 bases between them.

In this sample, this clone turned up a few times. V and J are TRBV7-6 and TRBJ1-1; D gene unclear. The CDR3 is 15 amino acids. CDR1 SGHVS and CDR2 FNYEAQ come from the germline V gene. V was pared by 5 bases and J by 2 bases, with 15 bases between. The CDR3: CASSVDRAGNTEAFF. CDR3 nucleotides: TGTGCCAGCAGCGTAGACCGCGCCGGTAACACTGAAGCTTTCTTT.

CDR3 sequence reads: CASTGLGEQYF. As DNA, the CDR3 is TGCGCCAGCACCGGGTTAGGCGAGCAGTACTTC. The J gene is TRBJ2-5, the V gene TRBV10-2; D is unclear. Near its end, the DNA agrees better with TRBJ2-7, so the J call may be wrong. This CDR3 spans 11 amino acids. Per germline, CDR1 WSHSY and CDR2 SAAADI.

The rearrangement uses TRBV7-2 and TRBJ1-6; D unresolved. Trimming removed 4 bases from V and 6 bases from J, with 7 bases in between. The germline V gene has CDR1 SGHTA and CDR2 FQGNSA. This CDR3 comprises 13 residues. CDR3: CASSSAGNSPLHF. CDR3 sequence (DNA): TGTGCCAGCAGCTCCGCCGGTAATTCACCCCTCCACTTT.

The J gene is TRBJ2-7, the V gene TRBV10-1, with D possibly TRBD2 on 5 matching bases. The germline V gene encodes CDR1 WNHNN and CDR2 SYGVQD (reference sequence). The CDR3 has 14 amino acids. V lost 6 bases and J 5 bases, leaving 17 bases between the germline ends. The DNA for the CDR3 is TGCGCCAGCAGCCAGAGGGCAGATGGCCACGAGCAGTACTTC. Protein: CASSQRADGHEQYF.

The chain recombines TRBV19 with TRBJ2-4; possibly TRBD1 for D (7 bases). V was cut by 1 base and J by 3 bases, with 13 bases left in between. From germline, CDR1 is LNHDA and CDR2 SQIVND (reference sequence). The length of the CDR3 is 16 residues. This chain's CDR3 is CASSIGRDRVKNIQYF. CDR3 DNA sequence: TGTGCCAGTAGTATAGGGCGGGACAGAGTCAAAAACATTCAGTACTTC.

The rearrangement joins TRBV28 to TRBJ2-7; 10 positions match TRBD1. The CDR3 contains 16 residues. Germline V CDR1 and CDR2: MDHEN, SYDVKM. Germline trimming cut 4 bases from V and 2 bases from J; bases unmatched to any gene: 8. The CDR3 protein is CASSSTGQGTTYEQYF. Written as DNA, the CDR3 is TGTGCCAGCAGTTCGACGGGACAGGGGACTACCTACGAGCAGTACTTC.

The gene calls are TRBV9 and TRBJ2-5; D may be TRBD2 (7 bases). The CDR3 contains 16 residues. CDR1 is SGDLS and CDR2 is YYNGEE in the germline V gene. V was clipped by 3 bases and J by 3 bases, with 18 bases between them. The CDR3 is CASSGRGGGEEETQYF. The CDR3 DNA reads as TGTGCCAGCAGCGGTAGGGGGGGAGGTGAAGAAGAGACCCAGTACTTC.

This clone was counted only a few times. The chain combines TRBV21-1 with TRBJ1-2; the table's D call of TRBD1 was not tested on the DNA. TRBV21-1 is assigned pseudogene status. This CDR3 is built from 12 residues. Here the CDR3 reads CASTSRIQGYTF. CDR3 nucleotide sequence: TGTGCCAGCACAAGCAGGATTCAGGGCTACACCTTC.